This paragraph covers one TCR beta chain sequence. The CDR3 runs to 17 residues. The germline gives CDR1 LGHNA, CDR2 YSLEER. The germline V and J ends were trimmed by 0 bases and 0 bases, with 12 bases remaining between them. The sample belongs to a study of blood T cell repertoires in COVID-19. Overall study context: Specimens from acute and convalescent COVID-19 originated in the United States, Italy and Spain. The analysed material was cDNA or gDNA that came from T cells, B-cell-depleted T cells, or PBMCs.

As originally analysed: Amplification with reference gene primers provided the estimates of nucleated cell counts. Only in-frame clones appear in the TCRdb table, and some are missing; sequencing was by immunoSEQ multiplex PCR. The V and J calls and the clone size are those of that table, but D and trimming were determined from the DNA. This table has about 50,000 clones, 91% appearing once. This receptor was obtained from a man in his forties or fifties with active COVID-19. Sequenced sample: peripheral blood. The chain links TRBV4-3 to TRBJ2-1; D possibly corresponds to TRBD2 (6 bases). CDR3 DNA sequence: TGCGCCAGCAGCCAAGATCGGGGGAGTTACTCCTACAATGAGCAGTTCTTC. Its protein is CASSQDRGSYSYNEQFF.